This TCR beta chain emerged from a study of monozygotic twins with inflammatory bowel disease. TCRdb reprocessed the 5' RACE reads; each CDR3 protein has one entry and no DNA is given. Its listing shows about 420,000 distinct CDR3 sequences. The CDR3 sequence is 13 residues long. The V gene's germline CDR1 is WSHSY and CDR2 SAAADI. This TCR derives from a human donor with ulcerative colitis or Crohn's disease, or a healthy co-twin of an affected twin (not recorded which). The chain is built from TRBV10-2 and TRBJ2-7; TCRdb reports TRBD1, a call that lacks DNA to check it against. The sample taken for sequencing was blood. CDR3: CASRPPGTPEQYF.